Below are 30 T cell receptor beta chains sequenced from a single sample in a study of OX40 agonist ivuxolimab in advanced cancers. TCRdb's copy holds only in-frame clones and misses some; the assay was immunoSEQ multiplex PCR. The sample contains roughly 76,000 clones, around four fifths of which appear only once. Specimen: CD4+ or CD8+ T cells sorted from blood, collected in a trial of the OX40 agonist ivuxolimab. Receptors originate from an adult with an advanced solid tumor such as melanoma, head and neck, liver or kidney cancer.

The rearrangement joins TRBV11-2 to TRBJ2-7; TRBD1 might be the D (5 bases). The CDR3 loop spans 12 amino acids. Germline V gene lookup returns CDR1 SGHAT and CDR2 FQNNGV. With 3 bases removed from V and 4 bases from J, the gap between germline ends came to 7 bases. The CDR3 DNA sequence: TGTGCCAGCAGCTTTAGGGGTTACGAGCAGTACTTC. It encodes CASSFRGYEQYF.

This rearrangement joins TRBV19 to TRBJ2-6, with D possibly being TRBD2 (5 bases). Trimming left V 6 bases short and J 3 bases short, with 15 bases between. The CDR3 consists of 16 residues. Germline V CDR1 and CDR2: LNHDA, SQIVND (reference sequence). As DNA, the CDR3 is TGTGCCAGTAGGCCAGGTGGCGAGGGTGGGGCCAACGTCCTGACTTTC. Protein: CASRPGGEGGANVLTF.

V gene TRBV5-1 combines with J gene TRBJ1-4; weak D call: TRBD1 (5 bases). The germline V gene encodes CDR1 SGHRS and CDR2 YFSETQ. Trimming stripped 5 bases from V and 5 bases from J, with 7 bases between. This CDR3 contains 12 residues. CDR3 in amino acids: CASRWDNEKLFF. CDR3 in DNA: TGCGCCAGCAGGTGGGACAATGAAAAACTGTTTTTT.

The rearrangement links TRBV7-2 to TRBJ2-7; tentative D call: TRBD1 (5 bases). CDR3 length equals 14 residues. In germline, CDR1 is SGHTA, CDR2 FQGNSA. V lost 3 bases to trimming and J lost 0 bases, with 9 bases between them. In DNA, the CDR3 is TGTGCCAGCAGCTTTGACAGTAGCTCCTACGAGCAGTACTTC. This gives the protein CASSFDSSSYEQYF.

This chain connects TRBV7-9 to TRBJ1-2; D not certain. The CDR3 consists of 15 residues. V lost 0 bases to trimming and J lost 4 bases, with 12 bases between them. The germline CDR1 and CDR2 sequences are SEHNR and FQNEAQ (reference sequence). For the CDR3, the DNA is TGTGCCAGCAGCTTAGCGGGCAGCTCAGGCTATGGCTACACCTTC. It codes for CASSLAGSSGYGYTF.

This clone was picked up one time. This chain joins TRBV13 and TRBJ2-7; either TRBD1 or TRBD2 may fit D (6 bases each). V dropped 4 bases and J dropped 3 bases, with 13 bases sitting between them. The CDR3 runs 14 residues. Germline V lookup: CDR1 PRHDT, CDR2 FYEKMQ (reference sequence). As DNA, the CDR3 is TGTGCCAGCAGCTCGGGGGCAGGGAACTACGAGCAGTACGTC. The encoded protein is CASSSGAGNYEQYV.

This sequence joins TRBV28 and TRBJ1-5, with 7 bases fitting TRBD1. Germline V gives CDR1 MDHEN, CDR2 SYDVKM. V was clipped by 7 bases and J by 1 base; unmatched bases: 10. The CDR3 sequence is 16 residues long. The CDR3 sequence is CASKSLETGSNQPQHF. CDR3 nucleotides: TGTGCCAGCAAGTCTCTCGAGACAGGGAGCAATCAGCCCCAGCATTTT.

The chain carries TRBV10-3 and TRBJ2-7, with D possibly matching TRBD1 (6 bases). V lost 2 bases and J lost 7, with 15 bases in between. Germline V gives CDR1 ENHRY, CDR2 SYGVKD. The CDR3 runs to 14 residues. The CDR3 region is CAISEGSGTWEQYF. In DNA, the CDR3 is TGTGCCATCAGTGAGGGTTCAGGGACATGGGAGCAGTACTTC.

This clone showed up just once. The V call is TRBV19, the J call TRBJ2-2; either TRBD1 or TRBD2 may fit D (5 bases each). The CDR3 sequence is 15 residues long. V was shortened by 3 bases and J by 0 bases, with 8 bases between the two germline ends. Germline V gene data show CDR1 as LNHDA and CDR2 as SQIVND (reference sequence). In nucleotides, the CDR3 is TGTGCCAGTAGTATTGGGACGTCGAACACCGGGGAGCTGTTTTTT. Protein sequence: CASSIGTSNTGELFF. Full variable domain (rest looked up from reference TRBV19 and TRBJ2-2): DGGITQSPKYLFRKEGQNVTLSCEQNLNHDAMYWYRQDPGQGLRLIYYSQIVNDFQKGDIAEGYSVSREKKESFPLTVTSAQKNPTAFYLCASSIGTSNTGELFFGEGSRLTVL.

The chain is built from TRBV5-5 and TRBJ2-2, with 9 bases fitting TRBD2. V trimming: 4 bases; J trimming: 0 bases; junction bases outside the gene matches: 7. Germline CDR1 reads SGHKS; CDR2 reads YYEKEE (reference sequence). This CDR3 region has 17 residues. The chain's CDR3 is CASSAIRGGANTGELFF. The CDR3 DNA reads TGTGCCAGCAGCGCCATTCGCGGGGGGGCGAACACCGGGGAGCTGTTTTTT.

The V and J genes are TRBV2 and TRBJ1-2, with D tentatively TRBD1 (6 bases). Per germline, CDR1 SNHLY and CDR2 FYNNEI. Between the trimmed V and J ends, which lost 4 bases and 4 bases, there was a span of 13 bases. CDR3 length: 14 residues. CDR3 sequence reads: CASSAGVFGYGYTF. For the CDR3, the DNA is TGTGCCAGCAGTGCAGGGGTTTTTGGCTATGGCTACACCTTC.

As regards this clone: One junction end disagrees with the germline gene, perhaps due to a read error. The rearrangement links TRBV29-1 to TRBJ1-2; no firm D call. CDR3 length: 13 amino acids. Per the germline V gene, CDR1 is SQVTM and CDR2 is ANQGSEA. CDR3 in amino acids: CSVDKGPKYGYTF. CDR3 nucleotides: TGCAGCGTTGATAAAGGGCCTAAGTATGGCTACACCTTC.

The chain is built from TRBV5-1 and TRBJ2-2; TRBD1 agrees at 7 bases. The CDR3 is 15 residues long. Per germline, CDR1 SGHRS and CDR2 YFSETQ. J gave up 5 bases and V 4 bases, and 8 bases lay outside the gene matches. CDR3 sequence reads: CASSNRGSGTGELFF. The CDR3 DNA sequence: TGCGCCAGCAGCAACAGGGGATCGGGGACCGGGGAGCTGTTTTTT.

This chain uses TRBV10-1 with TRBJ1-1, with D possibly being TRBD1 (5 bases). The CDR3 is 15 amino acids. Trimming took off 0 bases at V and 2 bases at J, with 10 bases between the two ends. The V gene's germline CDR1 is WNHNN and CDR2 SYGVQD (reference sequence). The CDR3 DNA is TGCGCCAGCAGTGAGTCGTGGGACGGAAACACTGAAGCTTTCTTT. Translated: CASSESWDGNTEAFF.

The chain combines TRBV18 with TRBJ2-1; D tentatively fits TRBD1 or TRBD2 (5 bases each). The germline V gene has CDR1 KGHSH and CDR2 LQKENI. This CDR3 has 15 residues. Trimming removed 3 bases at V and 0 bases at J, with 9 bases between. Here the CDR3 DNA reads TGTGCCAGCTCACCGGGACGAAGCTCCTACAATGAGCAGTTCTTC. Amino acids: CASSPGRSSYNEQFF.

The rearrangement links TRBV6-5 to TRBJ2-1, with D hard to call. V was clipped by 6 bases and J by 0 bases, with 12 bases between them. The CDR3 is made up of 15 amino acids. The V gene's germline CDR1 is MNHEY and CDR2 SVGAGI. The CDR3 nucleotides are TGTGCCAGCAGGGACGGCTTGAGCTCCTACAATGAGCAGTTCTTC. Residues: CASRDGLSSYNEQFF.

V is TRBV4-2 and J is TRBJ1-2; D gene ambiguous. V shed 0 bases and J shed 1 base, with 9 bases lying between them. CDR1 is LGHNA, CDR2 YNFKEQ, per germline. CDR3 length equals 15 residues. The CDR3 reads CASSQESTVNYGYTF. In nucleotides, the CDR3 is TGTGCCAGCAGCCAAGAAAGCACAGTTAACTATGGCTACACCTTC.

V gene TRBV27 combines with J gene TRBJ1-5, with D hard to call. CDR1 is MNHEY and CDR2 is SMNVEV in the germline V gene (reference sequence). The CDR3 sequence is 15 residues long. V lost 2 bases to trimming and J lost 2 bases, with 10 bases between them. The chain's CDR3 is CASSLREGGNQPQHF. The CDR3 nucleotides are TGTGCCAGCAGTTTAAGAGAGGGCGGCAATCAGCCCCAGCATTTT.

The chain recombines TRBV27 with TRBJ2-7; perhaps D is TRBD1 or TRBD2 (6 bases each). The CDR3 is made up of 16 amino acids. The germline V and J ends were trimmed by 2 bases and 3 bases, with 17 bases remaining between them. Germline values: CDR1 MNHEY, CDR2 SMNVEV (reference sequence). CDR3: CASSLPDLGGYYEQYF. CDR3 bases: TGTGCCAGCAGTTTACCTGACTTGGGGGGCTACTACGAGCAGTACTTC.

J is TRBJ2-5 and V is TRBV30; TRBD2 matches 7 bases. The V segment lost 5 bases and the J segment 11 bases; nucleotides outside the gene matches: 17. Germline CDR1 and CDR2: GTSNPN and SVGIG (reference sequence). The CDR3 totals 14 residues. CDR3 bases: TGTGCCTGGGCCGTCCAGCGGGGAGGTCGGGAGCAGTACTTC. It specifies CAWAVQRGGREQYF.

In this sample, this clone turned up a few times. The chain employs TRBV5-1 and TRBJ1-4, with D possibly matching TRBD1 (5 bases). In germline, CDR1 is SGHRS, CDR2 YFSETQ. Trimming left V 0 bases short and J 6 bases short, with 9 bases between. The CDR3 extends over 14 amino acids. CDR3 sequence (DNA): TGCGCCAGCAGCTTGGACAGGCCAGATGAAAAACTGTTTTTT. Protein sequence: CASSLDRPDEKLFF.

The chain couples TRBV29-1 to TRBJ2-1; 7 bases match TRBD2. CDR1 is SQVTM and CDR2 is ANQGSEA in the germline V gene. V trimming: 7 bases; J trimming: 3 bases; junction bases outside the gene matches: 9. The CDR3 is 14 amino acids. The CDR3 sequence: CSAEGLAVYNEQFF. In nucleotides, the CDR3 is TGCAGCGCAGAGGGCCTAGCGGTCTACAATGAGCAGTTCTTC.

J is TRBJ1-4 and V is TRBV7-8; TRBD1 is a possible D gene (6 bases). This CDR3 is built from 16 residues. The germline V gene has CDR1 SGHVS and CDR2 FQNEAQ. V lost 5 bases, J lost 5 bases, and 18 bases lay in between. For the CDR3, the DNA is TGTGCCAGCAGCCGGATGACAGGTCTACTGAATGAAAAACTGTTTTTT. Protein sequence: CASSRMTGLLNEKLFF.

This rearrangement joins TRBV27 to TRBJ2-3; D is uncertain. CDR1 MNHEY and CDR2 SMNVEV come from the germline V gene (reference sequence). CDR3 length: 12 amino acids. V shed 6 bases and J shed 4 bases, with 8 bases lying between them. CDR3 nucleotide sequence: TGTGCCAGCAGCCGGTATTCAGATACGCAGTATTTT. Its protein product is CASSRYSDTQYF.

The chain joins TRBV11-2 to TRBJ2-7, with a tentative D call TRBD1 (6 bases). Trimming took off 5 bases at V and 4 bases at J, with 18 bases between the two ends. The CDR3 consists of 15 residues. Per germline, CDR1 SGHAT and CDR2 FQNNGV. DNA of the CDR3: TGTGCCAGCAGCGGTCCCTTACGGGACACTTACGAGCAGTACGTC. Its protein is CASSGPLRDTYEQYV.

The chain is built from TRBV7-8 and TRBJ2-1; D perhaps matches TRBD2 (6 bases). This CDR3 region has 14 residues. Germline V gene lookup returns CDR1 SGHVS and CDR2 FQNEAQ. Trimming left V 5 bases short and J 5 bases short, with 13 bases between. The CDR3: CASSKSGPHNEQFF. DNA of the CDR3: TGTGCCAGCAGCAAGAGCGGGCCCCACAATGAGCAGTTCTTC.

The rearrangement joins TRBV20-1 to TRBJ2-7, with D possibly being TRBD1 (5 bases). Germline V gene sequence: CDR1 DFQATT, CDR2 SNEGSKA (reference sequence). The CDR3 consists of 11 residues. Trimming took off 2 bases at V and 6 bases at J, with 8 bases between the two ends. The CDR3 DNA sequence: TGCAGTGCTAGAATGCAGGGCGAGCAGTACTTC. Translating gives CSARMQGEQYF.

The V gene is TRBV6-5, the J gene TRBJ1-6; possible D gene TRBD1, 6 bases. The CDR3 runs 15 residues. Germline CDR1 is MNHEY and CDR2 is SVGAGI. V was shortened by 0 bases and J by 10 bases, with 13 bases between the two germline ends. CDR3 residues: CASSYSAGAGSPLHF. The CDR3 nucleotides are TGTGCCAGCAGTTACTCAGCAGGGGCGGGATCACCCCTCCACTTT.

This chain connects TRBV4-3 to TRBJ2-7; 7 bases match TRBD2. Per germline, CDR1 LGHNA and CDR2 YSLEER. The CDR3 extends over 16 amino acids. The V and J ends lost 7 bases and 6 bases, in that order; junction bases with no gene match: 18. The CDR3 DNA follows: TGCGCCAGCACTACAGGTTTGGGGGAGGGGTCTGGCGAGCAGTACTTC. Amino acid sequence: CASTTGLGEGSGEQYF.

V is TRBV7-9 and J is TRBJ1-3; the D is unclear. V lost 5 bases and J lost 7, with 15 bases in between. CDR1 SEHNR and CDR2 FQNEAQ come from the germline V gene (reference sequence). This CDR3 contains 14 residues. The CDR3 sequence is CASSPSEGGNTIYF. CDR3 nucleotide sequence: TGTGCCAGCAGCCCGTCGGAGGGAGGGAACACCATATATTTT.